This TCR beta chain was captured in a study of ipilimumab plus nivolumab after autologous stem cell transplantation. At the level of the study: Typical patient got four to six ipilimumab doses and under 10 nivolumab doses (median).

CDR3 length: 13 amino acids. V gave up 4 bases and J gave up 5 bases, with 12 bases separating them. Germline V gives CDR1 SQVTM, CDR2 ANQGSEA. About this clone itself: Its antigen is unknown.

TCRdb keeps only in-frame clones here, not all; method: immunoSEQ multiplex PCR. Of about 22,000 clones listed, roughly 80% are singletons. Study-wide findings and caveats: Authors suggest TCR repertoire, Treg phenotype and gut microbiota support further study.

The sequencing used PBMCs, collected in a trial of ipilimumab plus nivolumab as post-transplant consolidation. The V call is TRBV29-1, the J call TRBJ1-5; weak D call: TRBD1 (5 bases). The sequence was collected from a male donor with diffuse large B-cell lymphoma. The CDR3 sequence: CSVVDGGDQPQHF. The CDR3 DNA reads as TGCAGCGTTGTTGACGGGGGAGATCAGCCCCAGCATTTT. Based on the CDR3 plus reference TRBV29-1 and TRBJ1-5, the full variable domain is SAVISQKPSRDICQRGTSLTIQCQVDSQVTMMFWYRQQPGQSLTLIATANQGSEATYESGFVIDKFPISRPNLTFSTLTVSNMSPEDSSIYLCSVVDGGDQPQHFGDGTRLSIL.